Sequencing of this T cell receptor beta chain was carried out in a study of T cell changes during pregnancy in multiple sclerosis. Here immunoSEQ multiplex PCR was the method, and the copy in TCRdb shows in-frame clones only, minus some. This sample yields over 55,000 clones, of which approximately 93% are seen a single time; roughly 1.8% belongs to the top ten. CDR3 length equals 13 residues. Germline loops: CDR1 SNHLY, CDR2 FYNNEI. Trimming took off 8 bases at V and 0 bases at J, with 8 bases between the two ends. Sequenced here: peripheral blood, sampled after pregnancy. The TCR originated in a female donor with multiple sclerosis, enrolled in a pregnancy study. The chain employs TRBV2 and TRBJ2-1; a weak D match, TRBD2 (5 bases). The CDR3 sequence: CASAGSSYNEQFF. DNA for the CDR3: TGTGCCAGCGCGGGTAGCTCCTACAATGAGCAGTTCTTC.